These T cell receptor beta chains were read from a single sample in a study of shared clonotypes between healthy human individuals. Repertoires were generated with immunoSEQ multiplex PCR, while TCRdb's copy carries only in-frame clones and drops some. Here the sample spans more than 2 million clones, approximately 94% being singletons. Source material: naive CD4+ T cells sorted from blood. Source of these receptors: a man aged 18 to 30 in good health. Each CDR3 is given with its conserved first and last residue. The D gene is left open where the match is weak. Expanded clones are given a class, and other clones once, few, many or no size at all.

V gene	clone size	D gene	J gene	CDR3 protein	CDR3 DNA
TRBV5-6	NA	NA	TRBJ1-2	CASSPEIRGANYGYTF	TGTGCCAGCAGCCCGGAAATCAGGGGTGCTAACTATGGCTACACCTTC
TRBV6-6	NA	NA	TRBJ1-1	CASSYSIAGNTEAFF	TGTGCCAGCAGTTACTCGATTGCAGGGAACACTGAAGCTTTCTTT
TRBV5-8	few	NA	TRBJ2-2	CASSHDGMNTGELFF	TGTGCCAGCAGCCACGACGGGATGAACACCGGGGAGCTGTTTTTT
TRBV7-9	NA	TRBD1	TRBJ1-1	CASSWTGMNTEAFF	TGTGCCAGCAGCTGGACAGGGATGAACACTGAAGCTTTCTTT
TRBV6-1	NA	NA	TRBJ1-3	CASSMISSSGNTIYF	TGTGCCAGCAGTATGATCTCAAGCTCTGGAAACACCATATATTTT
TRBV6-1	NA	NA	TRBJ1-5	CASSEAYGADNQPQHF	TGTGCCAGCAGTGAAGCGTACGGGGCAGACAATCAGCCCCAGCATTTT
TRBV6-6	once	TRBD1	TRBJ1-1	CATRTGFENTEAFF	TGTGCCACCCGGACAGGTTTCGAGAACACTGAAGCTTTCTTT
TRBV10-3	NA	TRBD2	TRBJ2-1	CAIRGVTSGSSYNEQFF	TGTGCCATCAGGGGGGTAACTAGCGGGAGTTCCTACAATGAGCAGTTCTTC
TRBV6-1	NA	NA	TRBJ1-3	CASSADGSSGNTIYF	TGTGCCAGCAGTGCGGACGGCAGCTCTGGAAACACCATATATTTT
TRBV7-2	NA	TRBD1	TRBJ2-7	CASSSPGQGIYEQYF	TGTGCCAGCAGCTCTCCGGGACAGGGTATCTACGAGCAGTACTTC
TRBV5-1	NA	TRBD2	TRBJ2-4	CASSRYEVSGPSDIQYF	TGCGCCAGCAGCCGCTACGAAGTTAGCGGGCCTAGTGACATTCAGTACTTC
TRBV27	NA	NA	TRBJ2-7	CASSFRISSYEQYF	TGTGCCAGCAGTTTCAGGATAAGCTCCTACGAGCAGTACTTC
TRBV29-1	NA	NA	TRBJ1-2	CSVEEDINYGYTF	TGCAGCGTTGAAGAGGACATAAACTATGGCTACACCTTC
TRBV19	NA	NA	TRBJ1-5	CASRIQGSNQPQHF	TGTGCCAGTAGGATACAGGGAAGCAATCAGCCCCAGCATTTT
TRBV5-1	NA	NA	TRBJ2-3	CASSRYGQIDTQYF	TGCGCCAGCAGCCGTTATGGACAAATAGATACGCAGTATTTT
TRBV6-5	NA	NA	TRBJ2-7	CASSPQYEQYF	TGTGCCAGCAGTCCCCAGTACGAGCAGTACTTC
TRBV6-1	NA	TRBD2	TRBJ2-2	CASSGWAGVNTGELFF	TGTGCCAGCAGTGGGTGGGCGGGGGTGAACACCGGGGAGCTGTTTTTT
TRBV7-2	NA	NA	TRBJ2-2	CASSLNGMDPGELFF	TGTGCCAGCAGCTTAAACGGGATGGACCCCGGGGAGCTGTTTTTT
TRBV2	NA	NA	TRBJ2-1	CASSERGKWFGEQFF	TGTGCCAGCAGTGAACGCGGGAAGTGGTTCGGGGAGCAGTTCTTC
TRBV9	NA	NA	TRBJ2-2	CASSVAGAGANTGELFF	TGTGCCAGCAGCGTAGCTGGGGCAGGCGCGAACACCGGGGAGCTGTTTTTT
TRBV27	NA	NA	TRBJ1-4	CASRRGGDEKLFF	TGTGCCAGCAGAAGGGGAGGGGATGAAAAACTGTTTTTT
TRBV18	NA	TRBD1	TRBJ1-5	CASSLNRGLFQPQHF	TGTGCCAGCTCGTTGAACAGGGGGCTTTTTCAGCCCCAGCATTTT
TRBV2	NA	NA	TRBJ1-3	CASREQGSGNTIYF	TGTGCCAGCAGAGAACAGGGCTCTGGAAACACCATATATTTT
TRBV6-6	NA	TRBD1	TRBJ1-4	CACQGVPNEKLFF	TGTGCCTGCCAGGGGGTACCTAATGAAAAACTGTTTTTT
TRBV6-4	NA	TRBD2	TRBJ2-3	CASSEGGGSTDTQYF	TGTGCCAGCAGTGAGGGCGGGGGTAGCACAGATACGCAGTATTTT
TRBV6-5	NA	TRBD1	TRBJ2-4	CASSLATGGAKNIQYF	TGTGCCAGCAGTTTGGCGACAGGGGGAGCCAAAAACATTCAGTACTTC
TRBV9	NA	NA	TRBJ2-1	CASSVAPSSYNEQFF	TGTGCCAGCAGCGTGGCGCCTAGCTCCTACAATGAGCAGTTCTTC
TRBV14	NA	NA	TRBJ1-2	CASSPGTPTNYGYTF	TGTGCCAGCAGTCCCGGGACACCGACTAACTATGGCTACACCTTC
TRBV18	NA	TRBD1	TRBJ2-7	CASSPTDRVGSYEQYF	TGTGCCAGCTCACCAACGGACAGGGTGGGCTCCTACGAGCAGTACTTC
TRBV6-1	NA	NA	TRBJ1-4	CATSQAGTNEKLFF	TGTGCCACATCCCAAGCCGGGACTAATGAAAAACTGTTTTTT
TRBV5-8	NA	TRBD1	TRBJ2-1	CASSPRQGEQFF	TGTGCCAGCAGCCCAAGACAGGGTGAGCAGTTCTTC
TRBV5-1	NA	NA	TRBJ2-7	CASSPTDRNSYEQYF	TGCGCCAGCAGCCCGACCGACAGAAACTCCTACGAGCAGTACTTC
TRBV30	NA	TRBD1	TRBJ1-1	CAWSSRQGATEAFF	TGTGCCTGGAGTTCCCGACAGGGAGCCACTGAAGCTTTCTTT
TRBV5-4	NA	NA	TRBJ2-7	CASRRTGAYEQYF	TGTGCCAGCAGAAGGACGGGAGCCTACGAGCAGTACTTC
TRBV30	once	NA	TRBJ1-2	CAWSVRARGGDGYTF	TGTGCCTGGAGTGTACGGGCCAGGGGAGGAGACGGCTACACCTTC
TRBV29-1	NA	NA	TRBJ1-1	CSVVGRLNTEAFF	TGCAGCGTTGTCGGCAGGTTGAACACTGAAGCTTTCTTT
TRBV7-2	NA	TRBD2	TRBJ2-7	CASSLAVTLGGSSYEQYF	TGTGCCAGCAGCTTAGCCGTCACCCTGGGCGGGAGCTCCTACGAGCAGTACTTC
TRBV18	NA	NA	TRBJ1-1	CASSPKQGTEAFF	TGTGCCAGCTCACCCAAACAGGGCACTGAAGCTTTCTTT
TRBV6-1	NA	NA	TRBJ1-2	CASRPTTAYGYTF	TGTGCCAGCCGCCCAACGACGGCTTATGGCTACACCTTC
TRBV27	NA	NA	TRBJ2-2	CASSLSVDTGELFF	TGTGCCAGCAGTTTATCGGTGGACACCGGGGAGCTGTTTTTT
TRBV19	few	TRBD1	TRBJ1-5	CASSTSLGTVGNQPQHF	TGTGCCAGTAGTACCTCCCTCGGGACAGTCGGAAATCAGCCCCAGCATTTT
TRBV6-6	NA	NA	TRBJ1-6	CASSYLSQYNSPLHF	TGTGCCAGCAGTTATCTGTCCCAGTATAATTCACCCCTCCACTTT
TRBV5-4	NA	NA	TRBJ1-4	CASSIKGTNEKLFF	TGTGCCAGCAGCATTAAGGGAACTAATGAAAAACTGTTTTTT
TRBV19	NA	NA	TRBJ1-6	CASSIVPGNSPLHF	TGTGCCAGTAGTATAGTACCGGGGAATTCACCCCTCCACTTT
TRBV7-9	NA	NA	TRBJ2-5	CASRFVGVAETQYF	TGTGCCAGCAGGTTTGTGGGAGTGGCAGAGACCCAGTACTTC
TRBV6-1	NA	NA	TRBJ1-5	CASSEVMGVVNQPQHF	TGTGCCAGCAGTGAAGTGATGGGAGTCGTTAATCAGCCCCAGCATTTT
TRBV10-2	NA	NA	TRBJ2-7	CASTLPGGGYEQYF	TGCGCCAGCACACTTCCCGGAGGAGGCTACGAGCAGTACTTC
TRBV10-2	NA	NA	TRBJ2-6	CATGPTAGANVLTF	TGCGCAACGGGCCCGACAGCTGGGGCCAACGTCCTGACTTTC
TRBV30	NA	NA	TRBJ2-5	CAWSVMGIGEGTQYF	TGTGCCTGGAGTGTAATGGGTATCGGGGAAGGGACCCAGTACTTC
TRBV28	NA	NA	TRBJ1-2	CASSLGRGANYGYTF	TGTGCCAGCAGTTTAGGAAGGGGGGCCAACTATGGCTACACCTTC
TRBV9	NA	TRBD2	TRBJ2-1	CASSGSGSSYNEQFF	TGTGCCAGCAGCGGCAGCGGGAGCTCCTACAATGAGCAGTTCTTC
TRBV2	once	TRBD1	TRBJ1-5	CASSGGTGWNQPQHF	TGTGCCAGCAGTGGGGGGACAGGGTGGAATCAGCCCCAGCATTTT
TRBV30	once	NA	TRBJ1-5	CAWSVVGPENQPQHF	TGTGCCTGGAGTGTAGTCGGTCCGGAAAATCAGCCCCAGCATTTT
TRBV11-1	NA	NA	TRBJ2-3	CASSLVGSFADTQYF	TGTGCCAGCAGCTTAGTGGGAAGTTTCGCAGATACGCAGTATTTT
TRBV6-5	NA	TRBD2	TRBJ2-7	CASSSRLAGNNYEQYF	TGTGCCAGCAGTTCTAGGCTAGCGGGAAACAACTACGAGCAGTACTTC
TRBV15	NA	NA	TRBJ1-5	CATSRDRGASAPQHF	TGTGCCACCAGCAGAGATCGCGGGGCATCAGCGCCCCAGCATTTT
TRBV6-1	NA	NA	TRBJ2-3	CASSEVSGVTDTQYF	TGTGCCAGCAGTGAAGTTTCGGGGGTAACAGATACGCAGTATTTT